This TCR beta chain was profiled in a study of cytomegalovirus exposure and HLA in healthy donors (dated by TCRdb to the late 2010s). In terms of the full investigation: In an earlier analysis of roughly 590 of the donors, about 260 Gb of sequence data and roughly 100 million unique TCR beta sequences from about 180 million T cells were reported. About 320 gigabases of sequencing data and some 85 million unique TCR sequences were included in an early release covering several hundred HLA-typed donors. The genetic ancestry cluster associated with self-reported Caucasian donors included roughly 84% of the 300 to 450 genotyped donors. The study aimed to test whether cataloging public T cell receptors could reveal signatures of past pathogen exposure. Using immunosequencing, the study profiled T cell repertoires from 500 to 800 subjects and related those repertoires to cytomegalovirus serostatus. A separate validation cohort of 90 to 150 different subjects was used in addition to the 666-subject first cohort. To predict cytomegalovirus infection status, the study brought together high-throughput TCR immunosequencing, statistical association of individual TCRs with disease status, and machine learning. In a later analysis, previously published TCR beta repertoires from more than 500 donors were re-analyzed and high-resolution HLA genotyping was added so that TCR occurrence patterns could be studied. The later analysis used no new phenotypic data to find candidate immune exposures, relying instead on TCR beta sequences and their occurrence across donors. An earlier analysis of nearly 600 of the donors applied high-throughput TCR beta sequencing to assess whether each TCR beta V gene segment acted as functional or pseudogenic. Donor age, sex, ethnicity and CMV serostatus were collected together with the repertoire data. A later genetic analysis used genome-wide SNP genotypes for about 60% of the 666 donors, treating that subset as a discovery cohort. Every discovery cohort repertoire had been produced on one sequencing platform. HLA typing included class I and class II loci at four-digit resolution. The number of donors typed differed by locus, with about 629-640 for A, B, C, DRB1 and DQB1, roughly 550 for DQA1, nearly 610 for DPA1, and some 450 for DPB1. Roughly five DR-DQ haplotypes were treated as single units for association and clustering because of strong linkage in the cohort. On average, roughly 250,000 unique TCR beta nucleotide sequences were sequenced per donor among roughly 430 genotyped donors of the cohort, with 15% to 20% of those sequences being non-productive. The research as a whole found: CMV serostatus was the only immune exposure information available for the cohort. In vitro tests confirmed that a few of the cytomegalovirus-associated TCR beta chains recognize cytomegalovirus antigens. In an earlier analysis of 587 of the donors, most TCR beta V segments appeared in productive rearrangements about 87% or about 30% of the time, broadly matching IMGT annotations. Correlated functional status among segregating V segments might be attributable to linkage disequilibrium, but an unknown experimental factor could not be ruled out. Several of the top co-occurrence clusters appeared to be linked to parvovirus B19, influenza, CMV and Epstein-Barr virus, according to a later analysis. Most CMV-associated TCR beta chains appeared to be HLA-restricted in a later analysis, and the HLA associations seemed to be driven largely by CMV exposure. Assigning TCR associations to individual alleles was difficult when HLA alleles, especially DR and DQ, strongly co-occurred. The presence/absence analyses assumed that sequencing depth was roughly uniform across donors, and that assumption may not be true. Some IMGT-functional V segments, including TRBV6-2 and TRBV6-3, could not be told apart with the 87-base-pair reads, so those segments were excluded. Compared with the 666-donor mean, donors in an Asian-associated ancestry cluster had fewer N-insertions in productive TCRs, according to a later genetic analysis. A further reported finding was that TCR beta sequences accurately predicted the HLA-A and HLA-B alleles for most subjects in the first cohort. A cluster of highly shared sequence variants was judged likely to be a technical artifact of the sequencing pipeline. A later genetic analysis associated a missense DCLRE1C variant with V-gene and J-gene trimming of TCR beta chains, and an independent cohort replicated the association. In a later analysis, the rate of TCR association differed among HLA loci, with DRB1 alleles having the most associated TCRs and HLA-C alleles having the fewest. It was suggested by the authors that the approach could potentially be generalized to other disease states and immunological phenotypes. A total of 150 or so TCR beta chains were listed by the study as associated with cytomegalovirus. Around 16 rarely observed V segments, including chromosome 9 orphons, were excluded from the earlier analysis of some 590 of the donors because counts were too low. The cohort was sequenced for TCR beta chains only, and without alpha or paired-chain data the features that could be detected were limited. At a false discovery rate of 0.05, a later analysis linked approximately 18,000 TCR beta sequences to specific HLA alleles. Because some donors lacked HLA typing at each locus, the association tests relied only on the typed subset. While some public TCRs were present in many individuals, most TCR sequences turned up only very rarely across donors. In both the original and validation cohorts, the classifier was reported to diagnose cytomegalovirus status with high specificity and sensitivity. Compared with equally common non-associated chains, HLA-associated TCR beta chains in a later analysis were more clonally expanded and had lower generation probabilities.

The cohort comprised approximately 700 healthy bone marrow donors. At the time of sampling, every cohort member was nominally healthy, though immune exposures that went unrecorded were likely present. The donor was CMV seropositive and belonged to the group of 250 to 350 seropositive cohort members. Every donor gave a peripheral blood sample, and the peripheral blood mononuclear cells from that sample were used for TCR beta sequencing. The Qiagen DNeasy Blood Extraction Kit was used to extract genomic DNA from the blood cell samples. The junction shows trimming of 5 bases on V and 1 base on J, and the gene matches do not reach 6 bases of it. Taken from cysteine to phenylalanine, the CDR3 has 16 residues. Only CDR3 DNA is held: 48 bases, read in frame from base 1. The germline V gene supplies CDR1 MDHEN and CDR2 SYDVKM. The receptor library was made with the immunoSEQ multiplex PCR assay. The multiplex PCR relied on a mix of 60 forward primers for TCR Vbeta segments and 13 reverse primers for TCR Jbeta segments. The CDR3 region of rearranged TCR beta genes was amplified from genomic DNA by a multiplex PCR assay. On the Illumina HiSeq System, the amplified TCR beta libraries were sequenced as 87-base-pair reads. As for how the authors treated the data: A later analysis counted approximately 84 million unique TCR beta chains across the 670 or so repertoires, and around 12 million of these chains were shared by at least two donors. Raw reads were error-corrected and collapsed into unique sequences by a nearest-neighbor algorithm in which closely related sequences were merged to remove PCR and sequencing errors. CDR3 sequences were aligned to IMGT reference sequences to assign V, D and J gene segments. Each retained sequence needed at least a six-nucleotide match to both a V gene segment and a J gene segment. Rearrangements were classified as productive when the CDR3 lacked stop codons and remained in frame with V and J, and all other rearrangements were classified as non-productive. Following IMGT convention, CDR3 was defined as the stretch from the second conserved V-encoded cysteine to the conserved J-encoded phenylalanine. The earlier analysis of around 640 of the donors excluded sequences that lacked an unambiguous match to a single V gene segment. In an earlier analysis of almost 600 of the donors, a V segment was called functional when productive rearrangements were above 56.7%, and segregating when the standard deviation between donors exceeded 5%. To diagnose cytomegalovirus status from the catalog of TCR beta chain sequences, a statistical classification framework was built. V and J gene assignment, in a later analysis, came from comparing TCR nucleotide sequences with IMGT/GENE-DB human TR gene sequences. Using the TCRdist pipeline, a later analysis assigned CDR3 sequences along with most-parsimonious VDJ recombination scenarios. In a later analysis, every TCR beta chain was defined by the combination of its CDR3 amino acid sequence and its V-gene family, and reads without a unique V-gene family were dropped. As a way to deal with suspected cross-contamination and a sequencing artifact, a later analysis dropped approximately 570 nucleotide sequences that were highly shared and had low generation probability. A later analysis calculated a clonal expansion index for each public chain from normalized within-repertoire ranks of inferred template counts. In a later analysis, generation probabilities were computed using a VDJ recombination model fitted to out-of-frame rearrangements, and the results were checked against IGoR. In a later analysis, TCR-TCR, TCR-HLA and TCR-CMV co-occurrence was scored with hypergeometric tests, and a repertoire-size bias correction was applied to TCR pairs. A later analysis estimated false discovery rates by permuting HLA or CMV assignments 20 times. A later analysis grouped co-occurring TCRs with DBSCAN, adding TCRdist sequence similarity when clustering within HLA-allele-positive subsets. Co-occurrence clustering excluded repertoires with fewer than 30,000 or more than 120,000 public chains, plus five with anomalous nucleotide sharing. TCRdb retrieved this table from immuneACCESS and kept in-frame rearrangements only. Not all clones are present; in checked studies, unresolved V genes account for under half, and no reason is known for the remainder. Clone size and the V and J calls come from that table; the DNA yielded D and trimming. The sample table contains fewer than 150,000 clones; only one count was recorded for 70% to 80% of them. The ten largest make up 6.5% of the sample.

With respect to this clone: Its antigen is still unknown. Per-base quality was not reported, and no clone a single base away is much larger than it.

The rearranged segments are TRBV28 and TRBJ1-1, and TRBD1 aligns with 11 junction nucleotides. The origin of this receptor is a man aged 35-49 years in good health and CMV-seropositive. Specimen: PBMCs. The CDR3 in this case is CASSMPGQGGNTEAFF. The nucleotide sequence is TGTGCCAGCAGTATGCCGGGACAGGGGGGGAACACTGAAGCTTTCTTT. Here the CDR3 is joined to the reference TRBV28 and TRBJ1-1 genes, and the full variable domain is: DVKVTQSSRYLVKRTGEKVFLECVQDMDHENMFWYRQDPGLGLRLIYFSYDVKMKEKGDIPEGYSVSREKKERFSLILESASTNQTSMYLCASSMPGQGGNTEAFFGQGTRLTVV.